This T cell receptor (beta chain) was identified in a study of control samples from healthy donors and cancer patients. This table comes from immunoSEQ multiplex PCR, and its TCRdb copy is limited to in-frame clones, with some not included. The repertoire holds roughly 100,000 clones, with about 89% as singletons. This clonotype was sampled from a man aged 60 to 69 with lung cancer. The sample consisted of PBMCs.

CDR3 nucleotides: TGTGCCAGCAGTCTTGACAGGGGGAAGTATGGCTACACCTTC. Protein sequence: CASSLDRGKYGYTF. The chain combines TRBV2 with TRBJ1-2; 9 positions agree with TRBD1. Germline values: CDR1 SNHLY, CDR2 FYNNEI. The length of the CDR3 is 14 residues. V trimming: 5 bases; J trimming: 5 bases; junction bases outside the gene matches: 6.